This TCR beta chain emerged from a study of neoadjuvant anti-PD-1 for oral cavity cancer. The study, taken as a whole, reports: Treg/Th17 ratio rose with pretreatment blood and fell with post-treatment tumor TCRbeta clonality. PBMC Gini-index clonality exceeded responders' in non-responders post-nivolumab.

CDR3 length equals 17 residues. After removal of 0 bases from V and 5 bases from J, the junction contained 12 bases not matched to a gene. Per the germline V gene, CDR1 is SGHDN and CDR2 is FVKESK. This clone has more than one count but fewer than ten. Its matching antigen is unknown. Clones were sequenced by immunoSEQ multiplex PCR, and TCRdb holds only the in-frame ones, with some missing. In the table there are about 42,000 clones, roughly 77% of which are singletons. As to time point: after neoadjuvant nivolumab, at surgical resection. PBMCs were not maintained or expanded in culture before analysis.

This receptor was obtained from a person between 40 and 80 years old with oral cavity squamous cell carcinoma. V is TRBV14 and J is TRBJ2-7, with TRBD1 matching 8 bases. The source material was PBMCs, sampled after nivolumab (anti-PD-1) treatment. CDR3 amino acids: CASSQEIPGQALDEQYF. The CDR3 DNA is TGTGCCAGCAGCCAAGAAATCCCGGGACAGGCACTAGACGAGCAGTACTTC.